This TCR beta chain was sequenced during a study of CD8+ T cells in alopecia areata. Turning to the study itself: Treated patients were given oral tofacitinib, which was dosed at 5 to 10 mg twice daily.

The CDR3 runs to 11 residues. Trimming left V 0 bases short and J 4 bases short, with 1 base between. From germline, CDR1 is DFQATT and CDR2 SNEGSKA (reference sequence). This clone is a singleton in its sample. Isolated RNA was reverse transcribed into cDNA used as the sequencing template. Sequencing used immunoSEQ multiplex PCR; TCRdb keeps in-frame clones, though not all of them. This table holds about 180,000 clones, roughly 50% found once. Treatment noted: oral pan-JAK inhibitor, 5-10 mg twice daily. This specimen consisted of CD8+ T cells sorted from blood, obtained at week 24, from a patient treated with tofacitinib. The TCR originated in a human donor with alopecia areata. The chain links TRBV20-1 to TRBJ1-3; D gene unclear. The chain's CDR3 is CSAREGNTIYF. The CDR3 DNA reads TGCAGTGCTAGAGAAGGAAACACCATATATTTT.